This passage covers 2 T cell receptor beta chains from one sample sequenced in a study of T cells after yellow fever vaccination. TCRdb re-analysed the 5' RACE reads in MiXCR, keeping a single row per CDR3 protein. This table holds 610,000 or so distinct CDR3 sequences, 9% to 15% found once. This material consisted of PBMCs, taken on the day of the yellow fever booster vaccination. These receptors came from a man younger than 45 who received the YFV17D yellow fever vaccine.

V gene TRBV19 combines with J gene TRBJ2-6; D call uncertain. Looked up from germline, CDR1 is LNHDA and CDR2 is SQIVND (reference sequence). V lost 9 bases, J lost 2 bases, and 14 bases lay in between. The CDR3 length is 15 residues. CDR3 residues: CASRLSGPGANVLTF. Written as DNA, the CDR3 is TGTGCCAGCCGATTGTCAGGCCCTGGGGCCAACGTCCTGACTTTC.

The chain uses TRBV29-1 and TRBJ2-2; possibly TRBD1 for D (6 bases). From germline, CDR1 is SQVTM and CDR2 ANQGSEA. With 4 bases removed from V and 9 bases from J, the gap between germline ends came to 9 bases. The CDR3 runs to 11 residues. CDR3 coding DNA: TGCAGCGTTGCAGGGGCCCGGGAGCTGTTTTTT. Translated, it gives CSVAGARELFF.